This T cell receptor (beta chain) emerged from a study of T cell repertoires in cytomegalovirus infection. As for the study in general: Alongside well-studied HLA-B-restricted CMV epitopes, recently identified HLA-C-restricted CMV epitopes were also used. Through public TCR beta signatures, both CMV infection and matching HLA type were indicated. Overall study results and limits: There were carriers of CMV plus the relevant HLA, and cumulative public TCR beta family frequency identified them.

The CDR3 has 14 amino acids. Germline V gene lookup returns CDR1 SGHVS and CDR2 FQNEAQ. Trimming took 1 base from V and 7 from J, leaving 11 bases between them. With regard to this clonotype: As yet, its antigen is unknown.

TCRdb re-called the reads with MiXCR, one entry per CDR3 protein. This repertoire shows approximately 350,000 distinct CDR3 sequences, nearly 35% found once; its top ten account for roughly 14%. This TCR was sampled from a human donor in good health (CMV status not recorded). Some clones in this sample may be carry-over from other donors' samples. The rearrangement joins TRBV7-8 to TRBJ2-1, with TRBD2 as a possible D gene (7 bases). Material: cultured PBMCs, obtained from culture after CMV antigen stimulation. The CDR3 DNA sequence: TGTGCCAGCAGCTTAGTAAGCGGGACAAATGAGCAGTTCTTC. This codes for CASSLVSGTNEQFF.